The present entry profiles one TCR beta chain with its context. This entry comes from a study of patients and donors after allogeneic stem cell transplantation. TCRdb re-called the RT-PCR reads with MiXCR, one entry per CDR3 protein. The table has a few hundred thousand distinct CDR3 sequences, 35% to 45% seen once; the top ten hold 11%. The CDR3 runs 13 residues. The trim removed 4 bases at V and 4 bases at J, leaving 6 bases unmatched. CDR1 and CDR2 (germline): SQVTM, ANQGSEA. The receptor comes from a human donor who was either an allogeneic HSCT recipient or a stem cell or donor lymphocyte infusion donor (not recorded which). It is not recorded whose cells these are; they may come from a transplant donor. V gene TRBV29-1 combines with J gene TRBJ2-5; 7 bases agree with TRBD2. The sequencing sample was made of blood, either unsorted or a sorted T cell fraction (not recorded which). This CDR3 reads CSVAYRGGETQYF. As DNA, the CDR3 is TGCAGCGTTGCCTATCGCGGGGGAGAGACCCAGTACTTC. Filled out from reference TRBV29-1 and TRBJ2-5, the complete variable domain reads SAVISQKPSRDICQRGTSLTIQCQVDSQVTMMFWYRQQPGQSLTLIATANQGSEATYESGFVIDKFPISRPNLTFSTLTVSNMSPEDSSIYLCSVAYRGGETQYFGPGTRLLVL.